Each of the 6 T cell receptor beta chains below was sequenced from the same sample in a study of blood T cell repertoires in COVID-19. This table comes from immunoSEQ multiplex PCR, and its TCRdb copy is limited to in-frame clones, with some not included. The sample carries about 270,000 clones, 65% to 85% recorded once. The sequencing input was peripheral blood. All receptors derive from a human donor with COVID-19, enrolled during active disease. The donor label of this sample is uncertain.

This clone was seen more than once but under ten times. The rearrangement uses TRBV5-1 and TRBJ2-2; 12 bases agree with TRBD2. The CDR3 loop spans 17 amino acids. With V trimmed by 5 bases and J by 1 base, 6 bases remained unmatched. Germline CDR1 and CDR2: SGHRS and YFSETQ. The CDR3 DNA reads TGCGCCAGCAGAGATGGGACTAGCGGGCTGAACACCGGGGAGCTGTTTTTT. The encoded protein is CASRDGTSGLNTGELFF. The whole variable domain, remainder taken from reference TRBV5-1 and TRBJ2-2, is KAGVTQTPRYLIKTRGQQVTLSCSPISGHRSVSWYQQTPGQGLQFLFEYFSETQRNKGNFPGRFSGRQFSNSRSEMNVSTLELGDSALYLCASRDGTSGLNTGELFFGEGSRLTVL.

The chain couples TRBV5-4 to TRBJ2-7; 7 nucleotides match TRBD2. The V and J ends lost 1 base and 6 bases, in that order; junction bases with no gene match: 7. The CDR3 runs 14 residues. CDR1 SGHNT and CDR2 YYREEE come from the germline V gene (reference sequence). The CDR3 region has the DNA TGTGCCAGCAGCTTGTTGGCGGGAGAGGGCGAGCAGTACTTC. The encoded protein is CASSLLAGEGEQYF.

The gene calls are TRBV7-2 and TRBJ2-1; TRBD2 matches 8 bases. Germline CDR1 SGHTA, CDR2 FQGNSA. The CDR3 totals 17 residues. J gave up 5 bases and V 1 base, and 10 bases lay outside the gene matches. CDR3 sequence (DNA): TGTGCCAGCAGCTTAGGCCCCCCGGGAGGGGCAGACAATGAGCAGTTCTTC. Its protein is CASSLGPPGGADNEQFF.

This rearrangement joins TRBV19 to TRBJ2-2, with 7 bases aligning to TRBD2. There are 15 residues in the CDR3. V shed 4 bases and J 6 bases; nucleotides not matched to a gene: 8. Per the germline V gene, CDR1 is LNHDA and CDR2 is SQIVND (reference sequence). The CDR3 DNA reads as TGTGCCAGTAGTAACCGAGCGGGACGCGCCGGGGAGCTGTTTTTT. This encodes CASSNRAGRAGELFF.

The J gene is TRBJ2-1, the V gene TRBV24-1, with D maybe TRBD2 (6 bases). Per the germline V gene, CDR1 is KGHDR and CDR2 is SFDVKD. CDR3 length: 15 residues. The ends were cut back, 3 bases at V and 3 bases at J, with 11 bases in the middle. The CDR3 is CATSDPGTFYNEQFF. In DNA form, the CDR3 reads TGTGCCACCAGTGATCCCGGGACTTTCTACAATGAGCAGTTCTTC.

CDR3 DNA sequence: TGTGCCAGCAGCATCAGCGGGAGGTCCAATGAGCAGTTCTTC. Its translation: CASSISGRSNEQFF. The chain joins TRBV11-2 to TRBJ2-1; 9 nucleotides match TRBD2. CDR3 length: 14 amino acids. The germline V gene has CDR1 SGHAT and CDR2 FQNNGV. V shed 5 bases and J 6 bases; nucleotides not matched to a gene: 5.